This T cell receptor (beta chain) was profiled in a study of radiation and T cells in renal cell carcinoma. Findings of the study overall: Without pretreatment biopsies, baseline tumor clonotype presence was undetermined.

The CDR3 sequence is 14 residues long. CDR1 and CDR2 (germline): SGHRS, YFSETQ. V gave up 5 bases and J gave up 4 bases, with 15 bases separating them. The time point denotes: blood 4 weeks post-SBRT, at nephrectomy. The treatment is: 15 Gy SBRT to primary tumor, nephrectomy 4 weeks later. Nephrectomy followed 15 Gy stereotactic body radiation by 4 weeks. Clear cell pathology was present in this patient's renal cell carcinoma. Turning to this clone: Its antigen is unknown.

Repertoires were generated with immunoSEQ multiplex PCR, while TCRdb's copy carries only in-frame clones and drops some. This table has 140,000 to 150,000 clones, 70% to 90% appearing once. This receptor was identified in a woman aged 45-65 years with renal cell carcinoma. The sample in question was blood, obtained from a patient whose treatment included radiotherapy and nephrectomy. The rearrangement joins TRBV5-1 to TRBJ2-5; no clear D. CDR3 loop: CASSPQSMRETQYF. The CDR3 coding sequence is TGCGCCAGCAGTCCCCAATCAATGAGAGAGACCCAGTACTTC. The entire variable domain, with the rest obtained from reference TRBV5-1 and TRBJ2-5, is as follows: KAGVTQTPRYLIKTRGQQVTLSCSPISGHRSVSWYQQTPGQGLQFLFEYFSETQRNKGNFPGRFSGRQFSNSRSEMNVSTLELGDSALYLCASSPQSMRETQYFGPGTRLLVL.